This TCR beta chain was recorded in a study of blood T cell repertoires in COVID-19. Turning to the study itself: From T cells, B-cell-depleted T cells, or PBMCs came the material, which was cDNA or gDNA.

With regard to this clone: In this CDR3 the conserved last residue, phenylalanine or tryptophan, is missing, so a read error is likely. It is unclear where the CDR3 begins or ends on the DNA, so no DNA is shown, and the CDR3 is as TCRdb lists it.

Those who participated ranged in age from roughly 18 to 90 years and resided in under 25 US areas. Cohorts were based on clinical histories the participants reported. Ends included, the CDR3 has 14 residues. Germline V gives CDR1 KGHDR, CDR2 SFDVKD. Original processing methods: Scientists estimated how many nucleated cells there were by amplifying reference gene primers. TCRdb keeps only in-frame clones here, not all; method: immunoSEQ multiplex PCR. Clonal size and the V and J genes are those of that table, whereas D and trimming came from the DNA. Here the sample spans about 470,000 clones, about nine tenths being singletons.

The sequence was collected from a young woman who had recovered from COVID-19. The sequencing input was PBMCs or T cells enriched from blood (not recorded which). The genes are TRBV24-1 and TRBJ2-3; the D call of TRBD1 is as the table states it, not checked on the DNA. The CDR3 region is CATPVPRCRTSGSG.